This TCR beta chain was captured by sequencing in a study of OX40 agonist ivuxolimab in advanced cancers. Study-wide background: The mean age was approximately 60 years, ranging from about 23 to 79, with around four fifths of participants male. Checkpoint inhibitors had been given previously to roughly 40% of patients.

Concerning this clone: Antigen: not known.

Study-level findings and limits: Averaging showed that CD8+ T cells had more expanded clones than CD4+ did. Circulating CD4+ and CD8+ T cells showed clonal expansion by week 6 at 0.1 to 3.0 mg/kg.

The CDR3 sequence is 14 residues long. The germline CDR1 and CDR2 sequences are SGHVS and FQNEAQ. Trimming left V 6 bases short and J 0 bases short, with 12 bases between. Clones were read by immunoSEQ multiplex PCR, and TCRdb kept only the in-frame ones, dropping some. This table has tens of thousands of clones, roughly 84% appearing once. The specimen comprised CD4+ or CD8+ T cells sorted from blood, sampled in a trial of the OX40 agonist ivuxolimab. The chain carries TRBV7-8 and TRBJ2-7; D remains ambiguous. The sequence came from an adult with an advanced solid tumor such as melanoma, head and neck, liver or kidney cancer. CDR3 amino acids: CASSNEVNSYEQYF. The CDR3 bases are TGTGCCAGCAGTAATGAAGTAAACTCCTACGAGCAGTACTTC.